One and the same sample provided the 24 T cell receptor beta chains below, sequenced in a study of blood T cell repertoires in COVID-19. TCRdb's copy holds only in-frame clones and misses some; the assay was immunoSEQ multiplex PCR. The sample has about 130,000 clones, roughly four fifths seen once; the top ten hold around 13%. The sequencing sample was made of peripheral blood. The receptors come from a human donor in a cohort sampled during active COVID-19.

The J gene is TRBJ1-2, the V gene TRBV5-1, with 7 bases that match TRBD1. V was clipped by 3 bases and J by 8 bases; unmatched bases: 10. Germline V CDR1 and CDR2: SGHRS, YFSETQ. The CDR3 contains 14 residues. This CDR3 is CASSSDREERGYTF. CDR3 coding DNA: TGCGCCAGCAGCTCCGACAGGGAGGAGCGAGGCTACACCTTC.

In this sample, this clone turned up once. The chain links TRBV19 to TRBJ1-4; 8 bases are a match to TRBD1. Germline lookup yields CDR1 LNHDA and CDR2 SQIVND (reference sequence). The CDR3 length is 14 residues. Trimming at V came to 7 bases and at J to 8 bases, leaving 9 bases not matched to a gene. CDR3 amino acids: CASMRTGRNEKLFF. As DNA, the CDR3 is TGTGCCAGTATGAGGACAGGGCGTAACGAAAAACTGTTTTTT.

V and J are TRBV5-1 and TRBJ2-5; 8 positions match TRBD2. CDR3 length: 18 residues. Looked up from germline, CDR1 is SGHRS and CDR2 is YFSETQ. J gave up 2 bases and V 4 bases, and 16 bases lay outside the gene matches. The CDR3: CASSKGWAAGGKQETQYF. CDR3 in DNA: TGCGCCAGCAGCAAGGGGTGGGCGGCGGGGGGTAAACAAGAGACCCAGTACTTC.

CDR3 coding DNA: TGTGCCAGCCTTAGGACTAGCGGGGGCACAGATACGCAGTATTTT. Amino acids: CASLRTSGGTDTQYF. The V call is TRBV2, the J call TRBJ2-3; 12 nucleotides agree with TRBD2. V was pared by 8 bases and J by 1 base, with 4 bases of the junction left unmatched. CDR1 SNHLY and CDR2 FYNNEI come from the germline V gene. The length of the CDR3 is 15 residues.

This clone has just one count. The chain employs TRBV5-5 and TRBJ1-1; 8 bases agree with TRBD1. CDR1 is SGHKS, CDR2 YYEKEE, per germline (reference sequence). The CDR3 loop spans 15 amino acids. V dropped 4 bases and J dropped 5; count of bases not matched to a gene: 10. CDR3 nucleotides: TGTGCCAGCAGCACCGACGGACAGGGTGGGACTGAAGCTTTCTTT. This translates into CASSTDGQGGTEAFF.

V gene TRBV5-6 combines with J gene TRBJ1-2; TRBD1 agrees at 9 bases. The J segment lost 4 bases and the V segment lost 4 bases, leaving 8 bases of the junction unmatched. Germline CDR1 is SGHDT and CDR2 is YYEEEE. The CDR3 spans 15 residues. CDR3 DNA: TGTGCCAGCAGCGCCGGGACAGGGAGTGGCTATGGCTACACCTTC. It is translated as CASSAGTGSGYGYTF.

The V and J genes are TRBV6-6 and TRBJ2-7; possibly TRBD1 for D (5 bases). V gave up 2 bases and J gave up 6 bases, with 8 bases separating them. CDR1 is MNHNY, CDR2 SVGAGI, per germline (reference sequence). The CDR3 spans 12 residues. The CDR3: CASSYTRAEQYF. CDR3 sequence (DNA): TGTGCCAGCAGTTACACCAGGGCCGAGCAGTACTTC.

CDR3 in amino acids: CASSIAGARNQPQHF. The CDR3, as DNA: TGTGCCAGTAGTATCGCGGGGGCTCGCAATCAGCCCCAGCATTTT. V gene TRBV19 combines with J gene TRBJ1-5, with D possibly being TRBD1 (6 bases). The CDR3 extends over 15 amino acids. V shed 3 bases and J shed 2 bases, with 11 bases lying between them. CDR1 is LNHDA, CDR2 SQIVND, per germline (reference sequence).

The rearrangement links TRBV2 to TRBJ1-5; D perhaps matches TRBD1 (6 bases). Germline CDR1 SNHLY, CDR2 FYNNEI. This CDR3 has 15 residues. V lost 5 bases and J 4 bases, leaving 15 bases between the germline ends. DNA for the CDR3: TGTGCCAGCAGTCCGGCGGGGGCGCCGAATCAGCCCCAGCATTTT. This translates into CASSPAGAPNQPQHF.

This chain uses TRBV4-1 with TRBJ2-1; 7 bases fit TRBD2. With V trimmed by 2 bases and J by 7 bases, 14 bases remained unmatched. CDR1 and CDR2 from the germline V gene are MGHRA and YSYEKL. This CDR3 has 17 amino acids. The CDR3 bases are TGCGCCAGCAGCCAACAAACTAGCGCCTGGGGCGGGAATGAGCAGTTCTTC. The encoded protein is CASSQQTSAWGGNEQFF.

This chain connects TRBV11-2 to TRBJ2-7; 7 positions match TRBD1. The CDR3 length is 13 residues. The germline CDR1 and CDR2 sequences are SGHAT and FQNNGV. Unmatched junction bases numbered 5, after V lost 5 bases and J lost 4 bases. The CDR3 bases are TGTGCCAGCAGCGCCGGACAGGCTTACGAGCAGTACTTC. Protein product: CASSAGQAYEQYF.

The gene calls are TRBV19 and TRBJ1-2; 10 bases align to TRBD1. V lost 5 bases to trimming and J lost 3 bases; unmatched junction nucleotides: 12. The CDR3 is 17 amino acids. Per the germline V gene, CDR1 is LNHDA and CDR2 is SQIVND (reference sequence). CDR3 in amino acids: CASSHPLPGQGHYGYTF. CDR3 DNA: TGTGCCAGTAGTCACCCCTTACCGGGACAGGGGCACTATGGCTACACCTTC.

This chain connects TRBV5-4 to TRBJ2-7, with D tentatively TRBD2 (6 bases). Trimming removed 0 bases from V and 5 bases from J, with 9 bases in between. This CDR3 has 13 amino acids. Germline CDR1 is SGHNT and CDR2 is YYREEE (reference sequence). CDR3 sequence reads: CASSLGGGNEQYF. The CDR3 DNA is TGTGCCAGCAGCTTGGGGGGCGGGAACGAGCAGTACTTC.

The chain couples TRBV7-6 to TRBJ2-5; D might be TRBD2 (5 bases). Germline V gene sequence: CDR1 SGHVS, CDR2 FNYEAQ. V was cut by 5 bases and J by 2 bases, with 15 bases left in between. This CDR3 spans 15 amino acids. CDR3 DNA: TGTGCCAGCAGCCGTGAGGGCCCGGGGCAAGAGACCCAGTACTTC. The encoded protein is CASSREGPGQETQYF.

This rearrangement joins TRBV29-1 to TRBJ1-2; 7 nucleotides align to TRBD1. Germline V lookup: CDR1 SQVTM, CDR2 ANQGSEA. This CDR3 is 13 amino acids long. The V gene end was trimmed by 3 bases and the J gene end by 6 bases; junction bases not matched to a gene: 7. CDR3 sequence reads: CSVDNRGRDGYTF. As DNA, the CDR3 is TGCAGCGTTGATAATAGGGGGCGGGATGGCTACACCTTC.

The chain couples TRBV7-3 to TRBJ1-5; 7 bases are a match to TRBD1. The CDR3 is made up of 16 amino acids. CDR1 is SGHTA, CDR2 FQGTGA, per germline. Germline trimming cut 6 bases from V and 3 bases from J; bases unmatched to any gene: 11. The CDR3, as DNA: TGTGCCAGCAGTACCAATGGACAGGCCTTCAATCAGCCCCAGCATTTT. Protein sequence: CASSTNGQAFNQPQHF.

The chain recombines TRBV4-1 with TRBJ2-7; 10 bases line up with TRBD2. Germline values: CDR1 MGHRA, CDR2 YSYEKL. This CDR3 has 15 amino acids. The ends lost 4 bases at V and 0 bases at J; junction bases unmatched: 3. The DNA for the CDR3 is TGCGCCAGCAGCCTAGCGGGGGGAACCTCCTACGAGCAGTACTTC. Translating gives CASSLAGGTSYEQYF.

The chain recombines TRBV5-1 with TRBJ2-1; D might be TRBD2 (6 bases). Germline CDR1 SGHRS, CDR2 YFSETQ. The CDR3 has 15 residues. The V end was cut by 5 bases, the J end by 4 bases, with 16 bases between. The CDR3 loop reads CASSRDSLGYNEQFF. Here the CDR3 DNA reads TGCGCCAGCAGTAGGGACTCCCTAGGGTACAATGAGCAGTTCTTC. Supplemented by reference TRBV5-1 and TRBJ2-1, the full variable domain reads KAGVTQTPRYLIKTRGQQVTLSCSPISGHRSVSWYQQTPGQGLQFLFEYFSETQRNKGNFPGRFSGRQFSNSRSEMNVSTLELGDSALYLCASSRDSLGYNEQFFGPGTRLTVL.

This clone has a count of ten or more. This sequence joins TRBV5-1 and TRBJ1-2, with D uncertain. Between the trimmed V and J ends, which lost 4 bases and 3 bases, there was a span of 13 bases. Germline-derived CDR1 and CDR2 are SGHRS and YFSETQ. CDR3 length: 14 amino acids. The CDR3 protein is CASSPSGGDYGYTF. In DNA form, the CDR3 reads TGCGCCAGCAGCCCCTCCGGAGGCGACTATGGCTACACCTTC. Combining the CDR3 with reference TRBV5-1 and TRBJ1-2 gives the whole variable domain KAGVTQTPRYLIKTRGQQVTLSCSPISGHRSVSWYQQTPGQGLQFLFEYFSETQRNKGNFPGRFSGRQFSNSRSEMNVSTLELGDSALYLCASSPSGGDYGYTFGSGTRLTVV.

The V and J genes are TRBV7-2 and TRBJ2-1, with 7 nucleotides matching TRBD2. The V and J ends lost 1 base and 6 bases, in that order; junction bases with no gene match: 18. Germline V gene sequence: CDR1 SGHTA, CDR2 FQGNSA. There are 19 residues in the CDR3. The CDR3 is CASSLVGTTKTRLFNEQFF. In DNA form, the CDR3 reads TGTGCCAGCAGCTTAGTGGGGACTACGAAGACCCGCCTGTTCAATGAGCAGTTCTTC. The whole variable domain, filled in from reference TRBV7-2 and TRBJ2-1, reads GAGVSQSPSNKVTEKGKDVELRCDPISGHTALYWYRQSLGQGLEFLIYFQGNSAPDKSGLPSDRFSAERTGGSVSTLTIQRTQQEDSAVYLCASSLVGTTKTRLFNEQFFGPGTRLTVL.

The rearrangement links TRBV2 to TRBJ2-2, with TRBD2 identical over 8 bases. V lost 11 bases, J lost 5 bases, and 10 bases stayed unmatched. Germline CDR1 SNHLY, CDR2 FYNNEI. The CDR3 loop spans 14 amino acids. The DNA of the CDR3 is TGTGCCTCCTATGAGGCGGGGGGAACCGGGGAGCTGTTTTTT. As protein: CASYEAGGTGELFF.

There are a few counts of this clone. This chain links TRBV25-1 with TRBJ2-5; the D gene is possibly TRBD1 (6 bases). Germline V gives CDR1 MGHDK, CDR2 SYGVNS. Trimming left V 4 bases short and J 1 base short, with 13 bases between. The CDR3 totals 15 residues. Here the CDR3 DNA reads TGTGCCAGCAGTGTTTATGGGGGCCTCCAAGAGACCCAGTACTTC. Protein product: CASSVYGGLQETQYF. Complete variable domain (other parts from reference TRBV25-1 and TRBJ2-5): EADIYQTPRYLVIGTGKKITLECSQTMGHDKMYWYQQDPGMELHLIHYSYGVNSTEKGDLSSESTVSRIRTEHFPLTLESARPSHTSQYLCASSVYGGLQETQYFGPGTRLLVL.

The rearrangement links TRBV15 to TRBJ1-6, with unresolved D. The V and J ends lost 5 bases and 6 bases respectively, with 14 bases between them. Germline values: CDR1 LNHNV, CDR2 YYDKDF (reference sequence). This CDR3 comprises 15 residues. The CDR3 here is CATSGPPGSNSPLHF. For the CDR3, the DNA is TGTGCCACCAGCGGACCACCGGGGTCTAATTCACCCCTCCACTTT.

V is TRBV9 and J is TRBJ2-1; 9 bases match TRBD2. After removal of 3 bases from V and 3 bases from J, the junction contained 4 bases not matched to a gene. The germline CDR1 and CDR2 sequences are SGDLS and YYNGEE. This CDR3 spans 15 amino acids. CDR3 sequence reads: CASSGGLAFYNEQFF. DNA for the CDR3: TGTGCCAGCAGCGGGGGACTAGCTTTCTACAATGAGCAGTTCTTC.